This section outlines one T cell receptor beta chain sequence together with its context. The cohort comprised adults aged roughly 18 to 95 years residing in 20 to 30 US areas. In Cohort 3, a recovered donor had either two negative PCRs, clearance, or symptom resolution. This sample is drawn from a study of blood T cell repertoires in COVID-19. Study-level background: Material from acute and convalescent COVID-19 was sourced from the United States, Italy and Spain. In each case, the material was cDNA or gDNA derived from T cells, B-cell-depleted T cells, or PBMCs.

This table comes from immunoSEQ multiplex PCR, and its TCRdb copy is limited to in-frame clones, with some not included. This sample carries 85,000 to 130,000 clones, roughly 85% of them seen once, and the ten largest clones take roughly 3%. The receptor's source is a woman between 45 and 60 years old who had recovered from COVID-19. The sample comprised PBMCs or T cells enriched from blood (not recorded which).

CDR3 region: CASSPKAGGMNTEAFF. The CDR3 coding sequence is TGTGCCAGCAGCCCCAAAGCGGGGGGGATGAACACTGAAGCTTTCTTT. The chain has TRBV3-1 (or the pseudogene TRBV3-2) and TRBJ1-1; maybe TRBD1 (5 bases). Trimming left V 4 bases short and J 0 bases short, with 15 bases between. The CDR3 has 16 residues. The V gene's germline CDR1 is LGHDT and CDR2 YNNKEL (reference sequence).